Below are 22 T cell receptor beta chains sequenced from a single sample in a study of shared clonotypes between healthy human individuals. Only in-frame clones appear in the TCRdb table, and some are missing; sequencing was by immunoSEQ multiplex PCR. In the table there are about 980,000 clones, more than 75% of which are singletons. The specimen sequenced was memory CD4+ T cells sorted from blood. Subset indicated: CD45RA-negative fraction. These receptors came from a man between 18 and 35 years old in good health.

This clone was picked up a small number of times. The genes are TRBV28 and TRBJ1-1; D gene uncertain. Germline CDR1 MDHEN, CDR2 SYDVKM. Trimming stripped 10 bases from V and 4 bases from J, with 7 bases between. The length of the CDR3 is 10 residues. CDR3: CATSSTEAFF. CDR3 coding DNA: TGTGCCACCTCTAGCACTGAAGCTTTCTTT.

V gene TRBV7-2 combines with J gene TRBJ2-5, with 7 bases identical to TRBD1. V shed 7 bases, J shed 5 bases, and the junction held 13 bases outside the gene matches. Germline V gene data show CDR1 as SGHTA and CDR2 as FQGNSA. This CDR3 spans 15 amino acids. The CDR3 protein is CASTQTGSVKETQYF. Written as DNA, the CDR3 is TGTGCCAGCACCCAGACAGGGAGTGTCAAGGAGACCCAGTACTTC.

V gene TRBV7-3 combines with J gene TRBJ2-1; 7 bases are shared with TRBD1. Looked up from germline, CDR1 is SGHTA and CDR2 is FQGTGA. Trimming at V came to 4 bases and at J to 1 base, leaving 4 bases not matched to a gene. This CDR3 region has 15 residues. The CDR3 protein is CASSSQTGSYNEQFF. In DNA form, the CDR3 reads TGTGCCAGCAGCTCGCAGACAGGGTCCTACAATGAGCAGTTCTTC.

This chain joins TRBV9 and TRBJ1-2; a weak D match, TRBD1 (5 bases). Germline assignment: CDR1 SGDLS and CDR2 YYNGEE. The CDR3 sequence is 15 residues long. V dropped 4 bases and J dropped 3 bases, with 16 bases sitting between them. The CDR3 DNA is TGTGCCAGCAGCTCACGGGGCCGACTTGACTATGGCTACACCTTC. It is translated as CASSSRGRLDYGYTF.

The rearrangement links TRBV5-1 to TRBJ2-3; a weak D match, TRBD2 (5 bases). CDR3 length: 14 residues. V gave up 0 bases and J gave up 5 bases, with 10 bases separating them. Germline V gene data show CDR1 as SGHRS and CDR2 as YFSETQ. The CDR3 region is CASSLEGGQDTQYF. The CDR3 DNA is TGCGCCAGCAGCTTGGAGGGCGGGCAAGATACGCAGTATTTT.

The chain combines TRBV4-3 with TRBJ2-2; tentative D call: TRBD2 (5 bases). The V and J ends lost 3 bases and 0 bases respectively, with 14 bases between them. Germline V gene data show CDR1 as LGHNA and CDR2 as YSLEER. This CDR3 contains 17 residues. The CDR3: CASSHLLGEANTGELFF. The CDR3 DNA is TGCGCCAGCAGCCATCTCTTGGGAGAAGCGAACACCGGGGAGCTGTTTTTT.

The chain joins TRBV5-4 to TRBJ1-2; D gene uncertain. In germline, CDR1 is SGHNT, CDR2 YYREEE (reference sequence). Trimming stripped 0 bases from V and 7 bases from J, with 7 bases between. The CDR3 has 12 amino acids. The CDR3 sequence: CASSLEGVGYTF. The CDR3 nucleotides are TGTGCCAGCAGCTTGGAAGGTGTTGGCTACACCTTC. Variable domain in full (rest from reference TRBV5-4 and TRBJ1-2): ETGVTQSPTHLIKTRGQQVTLRCSSQSGHNTVSWYQQALGQGPQFIFQYYREEENGRGNFPPRFSGLQFPNYSSELNVNALELDDSALYLCASSLEGVGYTFGSGTRLTVV.

V gene TRBV10-3 combines with J gene TRBJ1-5, with TRBD1 matching over 11 bases. CDR3 length: 15 residues. Germline trimming cut 0 bases from V and 15 bases from J; bases unmatched to any gene: 10. Germline V gives CDR1 ENHRY, CDR2 SYGVKD. DNA for the CDR3: TGTGCCATCAGTGAGTCTGGACAGGGGGCGAGGGTGTGGCATTTT. Residues: CAISESGQGARVWHF.

This clone showed up just a few times. Distinct nucleotide sequences in the sample also encode this CDR3. This rearrangement joins TRBV5-1 to TRBJ2-1, with no clear D. The V and J ends lost 0 bases and 7 bases respectively, with 5 bases between them. Germline values: CDR1 SGHRS, CDR2 YFSETQ. The CDR3 is 12 amino acids. For the CDR3, the DNA is TGCGCCAGCAGCTTGGGTGCTAATGAGCAGTTCTTC. Encoded protein: CASSLGANEQFF. The entire variable domain, with the rest obtained from reference TRBV5-1 and TRBJ2-1, is as follows: KAGVTQTPRYLIKTRGQQVTLSCSPISGHRSVSWYQQTPGQGLQFLFEYFSETQRNKGNFPGRFSGRQFSNSRSEMNVSTLELGDSALYLCASSLGANEQFFGPGTRLTVL.

This chain joins TRBV19 and TRBJ2-5; the D gene is possibly TRBD1 (6 bases). The germline V and J ends were trimmed by 5 bases and 5 bases, with 12 bases remaining between them. The CDR3 is made up of 13 amino acids. Per the germline V gene, CDR1 is LNHDA and CDR2 is SQIVND (reference sequence). The chain's CDR3 is CASSYLRGETQYF. The CDR3 DNA follows: TGTGCCAGTAGTTATCTGAGGGGGGAGACCCAGTACTTC.

CDR3 amino acids: CAWSVKGGSGANVLTF. The CDR3 nucleotides are TGTGCCTGGAGTGTCAAGGGGGGCTCTGGGGCCAACGTCCTGACTTTC. The V gene is TRBV30, the J gene TRBJ2-6; D assignment may be TRBD1 or TRBD2 (6 bases each). The germline V and J ends were trimmed by 0 bases and 0 bases, with 9 bases remaining between them. CDR1 is GTSNPN, CDR2 SVGIG, per germline (reference sequence). This CDR3 is built from 16 residues.

In regard to this clone: This specimen includes other DNA sequences encoding the same CDR3. The V call is TRBV9, the J call TRBJ1-4; D perhaps matches TRBD1 (5 bases). CDR1 and CDR2 from the germline V gene are SGDLS and YYNGEE. Trimming left V 2 bases short and J 0 bases short, with 5 bases between. This CDR3 spans 14 amino acids. The CDR3 bases are TGTGCCAGCAGCGTGGGGCCAACTAATGAAAAACTGTTTTTT. Residues: CASSVGPTNEKLFF.

J is TRBJ2-3 and V is TRBV19; D is uncertain. The germline CDR1 and CDR2 sequences are LNHDA and SQIVND (reference sequence). CDR3 size: 14 residues. V lost 10 bases to trimming and J lost 0 bases, with 14 bases between them. The CDR3 sequence is CAISKGSSTDTQYF. As DNA, the CDR3 is TGTGCCATCTCCAAAGGATCCAGCACAGATACGCAGTATTTT.

J is TRBJ2-5 and V is TRBV6-5, with 7 bases matching TRBD1. The CDR3 is made up of 16 amino acids. J lost 1 base, V lost 2 bases, and 7 bases had no gene match. Germline V CDR1 and CDR2: MNHEY, SVGAGI. In nucleotides, the CDR3 is TGTGCCAGCAGTTACGGCACGGGACAGCCCCAAGAGACCCAGTACTTC. Translated: CASSYGTGQPQETQYF.

The V and J genes are TRBV5-1 and TRBJ2-3, with D unclear. The CDR3 contains 13 residues. CDR1 is SGHRS and CDR2 is YFSETQ in the germline V gene. V lost 0 bases and J lost 5, with 7 bases in between. CDR3 sequence reads: CASSLEGRDTQYF. CDR3 in DNA: TGCGCCAGCAGCTTGGAGGGTAGAGATACGCAGTATTTT.

The chain employs TRBV10-1 and TRBJ1-6, with TRBD1 matching 7 bases. Germline values: CDR1 WNHNN, CDR2 SYGVQD (reference sequence). The CDR3 totals 15 residues. With V trimmed by 6 bases and J by 3 bases, 5 bases remained unmatched. CDR3 DNA sequence: TGCGCCAGCAGACAGGGGAGTCGCTATAATTCACCCCTCCACTTT. Translated: CASRQGSRYNSPLHF.

This chain uses TRBV28 with TRBJ2-4; 9 bases are shared with TRBD2. Germline CDR1 and CDR2: MDHEN and SYDVKM. Unmatched junction bases numbered 16, after V lost 3 bases and J lost 7 bases. The CDR3 runs to 18 residues. CDR3 sequence reads: CASSFRQGGTSSRNIQYF. The CDR3 bases are TGTGCCAGCAGTTTCCGTCAAGGAGGGACTAGCAGTCGGAACATTCAGTACTTC.

The rearrangement links TRBV28 to TRBJ1-6; possibly TRBD1 for D (6 bases). The ends were cut back, 1 base at V and 6 bases at J, with 19 bases in the middle. The CDR3 is 18 amino acids. Germline-derived CDR1 and CDR2 are MDHEN and SYDVKM. The CDR3 DNA follows: TGTGCCAGCAGTTTATCCTCTGGTTGGGGGGCTGGTAATTCACCCCTCCACTTT. It is translated as CASSLSSGWGAGNSPLHF.

The gene calls are TRBV6-5 and TRBJ1-6, with TRBD1 matching 8 bases. With V trimmed by 6 bases and J by 7 bases, 2 bases remained unmatched. Germline V gene sequence: CDR1 MNHEY, CDR2 SVGAGI. There are 13 residues in the CDR3. In DNA, the CDR3 is TGTGCCAGCAGACGGGACAGGAATTCACCCCTCCACTTT. It translates to CASRRDRNSPLHF.

The chain has TRBV12-5 and TRBJ1-1; D is unclear. The CDR3 runs to 14 residues. V lost 2 bases, J lost 8 bases, and 15 bases lay in between. Per the germline V gene, CDR1 is LGHNT and CDR2 is FRNRAP. The CDR3 DNA follows: TGTGCTAGTGGTTTGCCCGTCGACGGACTCGAAGCTTTCTTT. Residues: CASGLPVDGLEAFF.

J is TRBJ1-1 and V is TRBV5-4; D gene ambiguous. From germline, CDR1 is SGHNT and CDR2 YYREEE (reference sequence). This CDR3 comprises 13 residues. Trimming stripped 2 bases from V and 1 base from J, with 6 bases between. The CDR3 bases are TGTGCCAGCAGCTTCCCAGGGAACACTGAAGCTTTCTTT. Translating it yields CASSFPGNTEAFF.

This clone came up once. The V call is TRBV18, the J call TRBJ1-4, with TRBD1 identical over 9 bases. CDR1 and CDR2 (germline): KGHSH, LQKENI. This CDR3 is 14 amino acids long. V shed 6 bases and J 5 bases; nucleotides not matched to a gene: 4. The CDR3 DNA is TGTGCCAGCTCTAAGGACAGGGGCAATGAAAAACTGTTTTTT. Amino acids: CASSKDRGNEKLFF.